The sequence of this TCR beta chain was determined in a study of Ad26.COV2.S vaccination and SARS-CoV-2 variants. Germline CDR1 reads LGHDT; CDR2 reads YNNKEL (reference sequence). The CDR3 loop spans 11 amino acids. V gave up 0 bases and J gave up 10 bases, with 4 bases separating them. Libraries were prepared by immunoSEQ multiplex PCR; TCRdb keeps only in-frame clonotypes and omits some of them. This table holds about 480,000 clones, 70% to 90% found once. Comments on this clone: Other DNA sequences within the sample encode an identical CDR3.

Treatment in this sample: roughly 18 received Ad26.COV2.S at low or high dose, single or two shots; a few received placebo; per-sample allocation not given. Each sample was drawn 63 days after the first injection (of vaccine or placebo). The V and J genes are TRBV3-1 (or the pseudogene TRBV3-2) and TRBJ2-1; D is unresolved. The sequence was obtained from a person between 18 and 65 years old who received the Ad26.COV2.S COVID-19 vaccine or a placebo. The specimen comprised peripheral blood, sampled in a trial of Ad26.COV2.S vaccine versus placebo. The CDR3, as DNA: TGTGCCAGCAGCCAAGACCAGGAGCAGTTCTTC. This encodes CASSQDQEQFF.